This T cell receptor beta chain was sequenced for a study of blood T cell repertoires in COVID-19. Study details: The origin of the acute and convalescent COVID-19 samples was the United States, Italy and Spain. PBMCs, B-cell-depleted T cells, or T cells provided the cDNA or gDNA that made up the material.

Looked up from germline, CDR1 is LNHDA and CDR2 is SQIVND (reference sequence). The CDR3 consists of 17 residues. The ends lost 4 bases at V and 4 bases at J; junction bases unmatched: 10. Per the original methods: By means of reference gene primer amplification, nucleated cell counts were estimated. The method was immunoSEQ multiplex PCR; TCRdb's version includes in-frame clones alone and lacks a portion of them. V and J calls and clone size are those listed in that table; D and trimming were worked out from the DNA. The sample consists of a few hundred thousand clones, nearly 90% of them appearing once. Seattle patients were enrolled during active infection and followed longitudinally.

Sequenced material: peripheral blood. This TCR came from a woman aged 55-70 years with COVID-19, enrolled during active disease. The rearrangement uses TRBV19 and TRBJ1-2, with 12 positions matching TRBD1. CDR3 sequence (DNA): TGTGCCAGTAGTAATTTTGGGACAGGGGGCGGCATCTATGGCTACACCTTC. Its protein is CASSNFGTGGGIYGYTF.